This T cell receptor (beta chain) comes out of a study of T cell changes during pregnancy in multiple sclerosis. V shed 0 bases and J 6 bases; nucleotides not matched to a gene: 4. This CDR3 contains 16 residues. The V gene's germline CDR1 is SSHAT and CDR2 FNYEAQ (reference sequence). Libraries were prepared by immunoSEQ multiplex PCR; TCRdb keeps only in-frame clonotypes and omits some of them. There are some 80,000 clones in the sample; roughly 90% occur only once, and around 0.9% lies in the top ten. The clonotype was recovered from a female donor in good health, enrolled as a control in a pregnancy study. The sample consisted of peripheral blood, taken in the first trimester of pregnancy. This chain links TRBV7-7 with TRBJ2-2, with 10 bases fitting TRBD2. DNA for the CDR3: TGTGCCAGCAGCTTAGCGCTAGCGGGGGACTCCGGGGAGCTGTTTTTT. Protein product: CASSLALAGDSGELFF.